Sequencing of this TCR beta chain was carried out in a study of cytomegalovirus exposure and HLA in healthy donors. In the study overall: A previous analysis identified fewer than 130 million unique TCR beta sequences derived from about 180 million T cells.

Germline V lookup: CDR1 SQVTM, CDR2 ANQGSEA. The V gene lost 2 bases and the J gene lost 11 bases, with 15 bases spanning the gap. The CDR3 length is 12 residues. The PCR ran on 60 Vbeta and 13 Jbeta primers. Clones were sequenced by immunoSEQ multiplex PCR, and TCRdb holds only the in-frame ones, with some missing. Here the sample spans tens of thousands of clones, roughly 67% being singletons. Samples came from healthy bone marrow donors. This clone appeared a few times. Antigen unknown. Study observations and caveats: About 87% or about 30% of the time was how often most TCR beta V segments were productive, according to an earlier analysis. Diagnosis of cytomegalovirus status made by the classifier reportedly showed high specificity and sensitivity.

The chain combines TRBV29-1 with TRBJ1-1; a weak D match, TRBD1 (6 bases). This TCR was recovered from a boy between 10 and 17 years old in good health and CMV-seropositive. The sequencing sample was made of PBMCs. CDR3 in amino acids: CSVEIEPGVAFF. The CDR3 DNA reads TGCAGCGTTGAAATAGAACCAGGGGTGGCTTTCTTT. The full variable domain, rest sourced from reference TRBV29-1 and TRBJ1-1, is SAVISQKPSRDICQRGTSLTIQCQVDSQVTMMFWYRQQPGQSLTLIATANQGSEATYESGFVIDKFPISRPNLTFSTLTVSNMSPEDSSIYLCSVEIEPGVAFFGQGTRLTVV.